This T cell receptor beta chain was documented in a study of blood T cell repertoires in COVID-19. At the level of the study: The cDNA or gDNA used as material had been derived from T cells, B-cell-depleted T cells, or PBMCs.

Grouping used clinical history reported by participants in a survey and questionnaire. Some clones are missing from TCRdb's copy, which holds only in-frame ones; the method was immunoSEQ multiplex PCR. The table lists approximately 170,000 clones, 88% of them singletons. The specimen sequenced was PBMCs or T cells enriched from blood (not recorded which). This receptor was identified in a woman between 18 and 29 years old who had recovered from COVID-19.

In nucleotides, the CDR3 is TGTGCCAGTAGTATAGAATTAATCGGGGAGCTGTTTTTT. Its protein is CASSIELIGELFF. J is TRBJ2-2 and V is TRBV19; D gene uncertain. The CDR3 spans 13 residues. Trimming cost V 0 bases and J 7 bases, with 6 bases left between them. CDR1 LNHDA and CDR2 SQIVND come from the germline V gene (reference sequence).